These 9 T cell receptor beta chains share one sample of origin, sequenced in a study of shared clonotypes between healthy human individuals. Sequencing used immunoSEQ multiplex PCR; TCRdb keeps in-frame clones, though not all of them. This table has about 1.5 million clones, roughly 96% appearing once. The sequencing input was naive CD4+ T cells sorted from blood. Subset: CD45RA+ positively selected. The receptor set was obtained from a man between 25 and 39 years old in good health.

The chain combines TRBV5-1 with TRBJ2-7, with 8 bases that match TRBD2. V trimming: 4 bases; J trimming: 1 base; junction bases outside the gene matches: 10. Germline V gene lookup returns CDR1 SGHRS and CDR2 YFSETQ. The length of the CDR3 is 16 residues. This CDR3 reads CASSRGSGSGSYEQYF. The CDR3 region has the DNA TGCGCCAGCAGCCGTGGCAGCGGGAGTGGGTCCTACGAGCAGTACTTC.

The chain uses TRBV10-2 and TRBJ2-1; 8 nucleotides match TRBD1. Germline CDR1 reads WSHSY; CDR2 reads SAAADI. Trimming cost V 4 bases and J 8 bases; bases outside gene matches: 16. The CDR3 extends over 17 amino acids. CDR3 loop: CASSVFFMRTGPDEQFF. The DNA for the CDR3 is TGCGCCAGCAGTGTCTTCTTCATGCGGACAGGGCCCGATGAGCAGTTCTTC.

J is TRBJ2-7 and V is TRBV5-1; tentatively, D is TRBD2 (6 bases). The CDR3 has 16 residues. Between the trimmed V and J ends, which lost 6 bases and 1 base, there was a span of 20 bases. From germline, CDR1 is SGHRS and CDR2 YFSETQ. As DNA, the CDR3 is TGCGCCAGCACCCCCGGGGCGGGAATCCCTTCCTACGAGCAGTACTTC. As protein: CASTPGAGIPSYEQYF.

V usage is TRBV27 and J usage is TRBJ2-7, with TRBD1 as a possible D gene (6 bases). This CDR3 comprises 13 residues. The germline V gene encodes CDR1 MNHEY and CDR2 SMNVEV (reference sequence). V shed 6 bases and J shed 7 bases, with 16 bases lying between them. The DNA of the CDR3 is TGTGCCAGCAGGCTCTTACAGGGAAAGGAGCAGTACTTC. It codes for CASRLLQGKEQYF.

In its sample, this clone was seen a few times. The chain couples TRBV11-2 to TRBJ2-4; maybe TRBD1 (5 bases). CDR1 is SGHAT, CDR2 FQNNGV, per germline. Trimming left V 5 bases short and J 8 bases short, with 10 bases between. CDR3 size: 12 residues. CDR3 sequence: CASSRRVDIQYF. The CDR3 nucleotides read TGTGCCAGCAGCCGCAGGGTAGACATTCAGTACTTC.

Concerning this clone: Other DNA sequences from this sample encode an identical CDR3 as well. The chain combines TRBV5-1 with TRBJ2-5; D uncertain. This CDR3 comprises 13 residues. The germline V and J ends were trimmed by 0 bases and 1 base, with 4 bases remaining between them. Germline CDR1 and CDR2: SGHRS and YFSETQ. CDR3 sequence (DNA): TGCGCCAGCAGCTTGGGCTTCCAAGAGACCCAGTACTTC. Translating it yields CASSLGFQETQYF. Full variable domain (remainder filled in from reference TRBV5-1 and TRBJ2-5): KAGVTQTPRYLIKTRGQQVTLSCSPISGHRSVSWYQQTPGQGLQFLFEYFSETQRNKGNFPGRFSGRQFSNSRSEMNVSTLELGDSALYLCASSLGFQETQYFGPGTRLLVL.

The chain is built from TRBV13 and TRBJ2-5, with 7 positions matching TRBD1. CDR1 and CDR2 (germline): PRHDT, FYEKMQ (reference sequence). The trim removed 3 bases at V and 2 bases at J, leaving 3 bases unmatched. CDR3 length: 14 amino acids. The CDR3, as DNA: TGTGCCAGCAGCTTGACAGGGCTTCAAGAGACCCAGTACTTC. It yields the protein CASSLTGLQETQYF. The complete variable domain, with remaining parts taken from reference TRBV13 and TRBJ2-5, reads AAGVIQSPRHLIKEKRETATLKCYPIPRHDTVYWYQQGPGQDPQFLISFYEKMQSDKGSIPDRFSAQQFSDYHSELNMSSLELGDSALYFCASSLTGLQETQYFGPGTRLLVL.

The V and J genes are TRBV21-1 and TRBJ2-1; the D call of TRBD2 is as the table states it, not checked on the DNA. TRBV21-1 has pseudogene status. This CDR3 is built from 17 residues. The CDR3 region is CASSHQRDQSSYNEQFF. CDR3 bases: TGTGCCAGCAGCCACCAGCGGGACCAGAGCTCCTACAATGAGCAGTTCTTC.

The chain recombines TRBV11-2 with TRBJ2-7; weak D call: TRBD2 (6 bases). Germline-derived CDR1 and CDR2 are SGHAT and FQNNGV. V was cut by 7 bases and J by 0 bases, with 16 bases left in between. This CDR3 comprises 15 residues. The CDR3 loop reads CASKDLEGVSYEQYF. CDR3 bases: TGTGCCAGCAAAGATTTGGAGGGAGTCTCCTACGAGCAGTACTTC.